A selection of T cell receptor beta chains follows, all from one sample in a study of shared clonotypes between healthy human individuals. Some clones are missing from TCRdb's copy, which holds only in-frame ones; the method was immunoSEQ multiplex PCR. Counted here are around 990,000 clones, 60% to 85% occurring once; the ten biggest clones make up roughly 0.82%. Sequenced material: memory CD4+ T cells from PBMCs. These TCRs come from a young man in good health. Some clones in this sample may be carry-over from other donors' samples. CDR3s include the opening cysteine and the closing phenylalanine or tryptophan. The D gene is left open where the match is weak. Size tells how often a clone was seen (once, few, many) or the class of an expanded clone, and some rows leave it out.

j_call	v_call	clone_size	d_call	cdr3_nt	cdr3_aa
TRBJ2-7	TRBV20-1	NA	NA	TGCAGTGCAGGGGGGTTCGAGCAGTACTTC	CSAGGFEQYF
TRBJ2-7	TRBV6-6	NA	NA	TGTGCCAGCAGTAAAAGACAGAGCTACGAGCAGTACTTC	CASSKRQSYEQYF
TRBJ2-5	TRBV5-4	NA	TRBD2	TGTGCCAGCAGCTCACCCGGGGGACTACCTAACCAAGAGACCCAGTACTTC	CASSSPGGLPNQETQYF
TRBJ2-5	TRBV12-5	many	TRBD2	TGTGCTAGTGCAAGGGGACTAGCGGGGAACCAAGAGACCCAGTACTTC	CASARGLAGNQETQYF
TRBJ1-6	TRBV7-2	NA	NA	TGTGCCAGCAGGGGGCGGGGTTATAATTCACCCCTCCACTTT	CASRGRGYNSPLHF
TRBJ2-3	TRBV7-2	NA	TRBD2	TGTGCCAGCAGCTCTCCAGGGACTAGCGGGAGACGAAGCACAGATACGCAGTATTTT	CASSSPGTSGRRSTDTQYF
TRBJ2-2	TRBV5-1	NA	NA	TGCGCCAGCAGCTTTTCTTCGGGTGGAAACACCGGGGAGCTGTTTTTT	CASSFSSGGNTGELFF
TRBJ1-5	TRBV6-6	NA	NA	TGTGCCAGCAGTGGACCCAACCCCGGTCAGCCCCAGCATTTT	CASSGPNPGQPQHF
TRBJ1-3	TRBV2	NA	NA	TGTGCCAGCAGACTAGGACGAGCTGGAAACACCATATATTTT	CASRLGRAGNTIYF
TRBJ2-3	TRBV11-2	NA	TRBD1	TGTGCCAGCAGCCCGAACACAGGGGGGACAGATACGCAGTATTTT	CASSPNTGGTDTQYF
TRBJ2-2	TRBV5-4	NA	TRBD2	TGTGCCAGCAGCCCGGGACTAGCGGGAGGTGAGAACACCGGGGAGCTGTTTTTT	CASSPGLAGGENTGELFF
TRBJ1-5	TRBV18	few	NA	TGTGCCAGCTCGTCACTGGGCGGTAGCAATCAGCCCCAGCATTTT	CASSSLGGSNQPQHF
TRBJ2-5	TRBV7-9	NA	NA	TGTGCCAGCAGCTTTGTAGGGCAAGAGACCCAGTACTTC	CASSFVGQETQYF
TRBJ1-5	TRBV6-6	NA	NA	TGTGCCAGCACCCTATACGGGGGGGTCAATCAGCCCCAGCATTTT	CASTLYGGVNQPQHF
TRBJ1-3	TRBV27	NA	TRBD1	TGTGCCAGCAGCCCTATTCAGGGGGCGCGCGGAAACACCATATATTTT	CASSPIQGARGNTIYF
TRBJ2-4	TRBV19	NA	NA	TGTGCCAGTAGCCTACTGGGATCCATTCAGTACTTC	CASSLLGSIQYF
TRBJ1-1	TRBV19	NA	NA	TGTGCCAGTACCGCTCTGGGGGGCGGCACTGAAGCTTTCTTT	CASTALGGGTEAFF
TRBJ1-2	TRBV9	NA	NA	TGTGCCAGCAGCGCCACCGGGAACAGCTATGGCTACACCTTC	CASSATGNSYGYTF
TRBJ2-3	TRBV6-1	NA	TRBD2	TGTGCCAGCAGTCCAGGACTAGCCACAGATACGCAGTATTTT	CASSPGLATDTQYF
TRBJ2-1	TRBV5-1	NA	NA	TGCGCCAGCAGCTTGGTGGTCTCGCGGCACAATGAGCAGTTCTTC	CASSLVVSRHNEQFF
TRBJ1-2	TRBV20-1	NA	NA	TGCAGTGCTACCCGGGACGGTGGCTACACCTTC	CSATRDGGYTF
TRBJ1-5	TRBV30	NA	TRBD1	TGTGCCTGCGGACAGGGTTTGGGACAGCCCCAGCATTTT	CACGQGLGQPQHF
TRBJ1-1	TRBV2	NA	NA	TGTGCCAGCATCATGACAGCTAACACTGAAGCTTTCTTT	CASIMTANTEAFF
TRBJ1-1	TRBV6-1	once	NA	TGTGCCAGCAGTGTAACAGGGCGTACTGAAGCTTTCTTT	CASSVTGRTEAFF
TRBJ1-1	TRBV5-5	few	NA	TGTGCCAGCAGCAGAGTGTTACCTTCCGGTCGGCATGTGAACACTGAAGCTTTCTTT	CASSRVLPSGRHVNTEAFF
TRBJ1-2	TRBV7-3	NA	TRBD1	TGTGCCAGCAGCTTATCAGGGGGAGGTGGCTACACCTTC	CASSLSGGGGYTF
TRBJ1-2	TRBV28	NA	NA	TGTGCCAGCAGTTCAGGCCCCCAGTCAGGCTATGGCTACACCTTC	CASSSGPQSGYGYTF